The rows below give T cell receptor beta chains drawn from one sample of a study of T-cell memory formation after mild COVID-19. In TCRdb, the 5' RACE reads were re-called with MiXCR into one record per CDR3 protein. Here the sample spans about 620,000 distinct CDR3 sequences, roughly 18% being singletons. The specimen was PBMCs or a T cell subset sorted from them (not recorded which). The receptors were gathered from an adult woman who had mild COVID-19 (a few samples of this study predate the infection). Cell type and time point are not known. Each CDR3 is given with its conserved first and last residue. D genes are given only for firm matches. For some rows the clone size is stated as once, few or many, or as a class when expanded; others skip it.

TGCGCCAGCAGCCAAGATACAGGGAGGCAGTTCTTC	CASSQDTGRQFF	few	TRBJ2-1	-	TRBV4-3
TGCGCCAGCAGCCATTTGACTAGCGGGGGGGCTCCGAACACCGGGGAGCTGTTTTTT	CASSHLTSGGAPNTGELFF	-	TRBJ2-2	TRBD2	TRBV4-1
TGTGCCAGCAGCTTCGACGGGTCCTGGGAGACCCAGTACTTC	CASSFDGSWETQYF	-	TRBJ2-5	-	TRBV5-4
TGTGCCAGCAGCCAAGGACTAGCGGGGCCCACAGATACGCAGTATTTT	CASSQGLAGPTDTQYF	many	TRBJ2-3	TRBD2	TRBV7-6
TGTGCCAGCAGCGAGGCCGTCCAGCAGTACTTC	CASSEAVQQYF	few	TRBJ2-7	-	TRBV7-9
TGTGCCAGCAGTTCTCAGGGGCTTGGGAGTGAAGAGACCCAGTACTTC	CASSSQGLGSEETQYF	few	TRBJ2-5	-	TRBV12-3/TRBV12-4
TGCGCCAGCAGCTTTAGCGGAAGTGGGGTGAATGAGCAGTTCTTC	CASSFSGSGVNEQFF	-	TRBJ2-1	-	TRBV5-1
TGTGCCAGCAGCCAAGATGCGGGTATCAATCAGCCCCAGCATTTT	CASSQDAGINQPQHF	few	TRBJ1-5	-	TRBV4-2
TGTGCCAGCAGCTCAACCGGGGGTAACTACGAGCAGTACTTC	CASSSTGGNYEQYF	-	TRBJ2-7	-	TRBV7-9
TGTGCCAGCAGTCCAACCCAGGAGGGGACACCTCAAGAGACCCAGTACTTC	CASSPTQEGTPQETQYF	once	TRBJ2-5	-	TRBV21-1
TGCGCCAGCAGCCAAGGACAGGGGATTAAAGAGACCCAGTACTTC	CASSQGQGIKETQYF	-	TRBJ2-5	TRBD1	TRBV4-1
TGTGCCAGCAGCCAGGGAATTGTCCAGGGGAATTTCTTT	CASSQGIVQGNFF	-	TRBJ1-1	-	TRBV7-9
TGTGCCAGTCTCCCCCTTAGCTCCTACAATGAGCAGTTCTTC	CASLPLSSYNEQFF	-	TRBJ2-1	-	TRBV6-1
TGCGCCAGCAGCCCTCGCGGGGGATATGGAAACACCATATATTTT	CASSPRGGYGNTIYF	few	TRBJ1-3	-	TRBV5-1
TGCGCCAGCAGCGGGACTAATCAAGAGACCCAGTACTTC	CASSGTNQETQYF	few	TRBJ2-5	TRBD2	TRBV5-1
TGTGCCAGCTCTGATGGGGGGGTCTACGAGCAGTACTTC	CASSDGGVYEQYF	few	TRBJ2-7	TRBD2	TRBV6-1
TGCGCCAGCAGCTTTACCGGTGGAGGGGGCGCGGGGAATTCACCCCTCCACTTT	CASSFTGGGGAGNSPLHF	-	TRBJ1-6	TRBD1	TRBV5-1
TGTGCCAGCAGCCAAGAAACCACCTCTCAGCCCCAGCATTTT	CASSQETTSQPQHF	few	TRBJ1-5	-	TRBV3-1
TGCAGTGCTAGAGATGGGAGGCGGGGCACTGAAGCTTTCTTT	CSARDGRRGTEAFF	-	TRBJ1-1	-	TRBV20-1
TGTGCCAGCAGCTCCGTAGCGGGACAGGGCGGGGAGCTGTTTTTT	CASSSVAGQGGELFF	few	TRBJ2-2	-	TRBV7-2
TGCGCCAGCAGCCTATGGGGCAGAAGTATGACAGATACGCAGTATTTT	CASSLWGRSMTDTQYF	few	TRBJ2-3	-	TRBV4-1
TGTGCCAGCAGCTTAGAAAGGGATAGCACAGATACGCAGTATTTT	CASSLERDSTDTQYF	-	TRBJ2-3	-	TRBV13
TGTGCCAGCAGCTTAGAAGGGGGAAGCAATCAGCCCCAGCATTTT	CASSLEGGSNQPQHF	-	TRBJ1-5	-	TRBV7-8
TGTGCCAGCAGCCATCCGGGACTCCCGTACGAGCAGTACTTC	CASSHPGLPYEQYF	-	TRBJ2-7	-	TRBV7-2
TGCAGTGCTAGAGATTTGAGAGCAGCTAACTATGGCTACACCTTC	CSARDLRAANYGYTF	few	TRBJ1-2	-	TRBV20-1
TGTGCCAGCAGTTTACTGGTGGCCTATGGCTACACCTTC	CASSLLVAYGYTF	few	TRBJ1-2	-	TRBV12-3/TRBV12-4
TGTGCCAGCAGCTTGTTCGGAACCAGCGGGAGTTCAGATACGCAGTATTTT	CASSLFGTSGSSDTQYF	-	TRBJ2-3	TRBD2	TRBV7-9
TGTGCCAGCAGCTATGGCCCCAGGGCCCTAGGGGAGCTGTTTTTT	CASSYGPRALGELFF	few	TRBJ2-2	-	TRBV7-3
TGTGCCAGCAGCTTGGGAGGGGACAGGGGGTATGGCTACACCTTC	CASSLGGDRGYGYTF	-	TRBJ1-2	TRBD1	TRBV5-4
TGTGCCAGCAGCGAGTACCGTTACACTGAAGCTTTCTTT	CASSEYRYTEAFF	once	TRBJ1-1	-	TRBV11-1
TGTGCCAGCAGCTTAGGCCCCGACAGGGGAACTGAAGCTTTCTTT	CASSLGPDRGTEAFF	-	TRBJ1-1	TRBD1	TRBV7-6
TGTGCCAGCAGCGTAGACGAGGCGGGGGGGCCTGGAGATACGCAGTATTTT	CASSVDEAGGPGDTQYF	-	TRBJ2-3	TRBD2	TRBV9
TGCAGCGCCGTAGAACAGGGCACTGAAGCTTTCTTT	CSAVEQGTEAFF	few	TRBJ1-1	-	TRBV29-1
TGCGCCAGCAGCCGTGAGACGGGGCCAGGGAACACTGAAGCTTTCTTT	CASSRETGPGNTEAFF	few	TRBJ1-1	-	TRBV4-3
TGTGCCACCCGACCCAGGGGGCAGGCTGCTAACTATGGCTACACCTTC	CATRPRGQAANYGYTF	few	TRBJ1-2	TRBD1	TRBV27
TGCGCCAGCAGCCAAGTCGTGGGGTCCTCCTACGAGCAGTACTTC	CASSQVVGSSYEQYF	many	TRBJ2-7	-	TRBV4-1
TGTGCCAGCACTTTACCGGGGGAGGAAAACATTCAGTACTTC	CASTLPGEENIQYF	-	TRBJ2-4	-	TRBV7-8
TGTGCCAGCAGCCTCGGAGGGACTGACACCGGGGAGCTGTTTTTT	CASSLGGTDTGELFF	-	TRBJ2-2	-	TRBV11-3
TGTGCCTGGAGTGTATTCACCGCAGATACGCAGTATTTT	CAWSVFTADTQYF	-	TRBJ2-3	-	TRBV30
TGTGCCACCAGTGAATCGGGACAGGGGAGCGAAAAACTGTTTTTT	CATSESGQGSEKLFF	few	TRBJ1-4	TRBD1	TRBV24-1
TGTGCCAGCAGCCGAGACAGCAACCGTAACTATGGCTACACCTTC	CASSRDSNRNYGYTF	-	TRBJ1-2	-	TRBV5-5
TGTGCCAGCAGGGTTCAAGGGCCGGAAGGGGAGCAGTACTTC	CASRVQGPEGEQYF	few	TRBJ2-7	-	TRBV12-3/TRBV12-4
TGCAGCGTTGCATGGGATGTAGGTTCACCCCTCCACTTT	CSVAWDVGSPLHF	-	TRBJ1-6	-	TRBV29-1
TGTGCCAGCAGCGGGAGGGACAGGGTTAGCAGCACAGATACGCAGTATTTT	CASSGRDRVSSTDTQYF	few	TRBJ2-3	TRBD1	TRBV7-2
TGCGCCAGCAGTGAGGTGAAGGCTGAAGCTTTCTTT	CASSEVKAEAFF	few	TRBJ1-1	-	TRBV10-2
TGTGCCAGCAGTCCCGGGACAGGGATCAAAGAGACCCAGTACTTC	CASSPGTGIKETQYF	-	TRBJ2-5	TRBD1	TRBV12-3/TRBV12-4
TGTGCCAGCAGTGGGAATCTACAGACTGGTGGCTACACCTTC	CASSGNLQTGGYTF	-	TRBJ1-2	-	TRBV25-1
TGTGCCATCAGTAGCAGGGGAACAGATACGCAGTATTTT	CAISSRGTDTQYF	-	TRBJ2-3	-	TRBV10-3
TGTGCCAGCAGCCAGACAGGGGACAATGAGCAGTTCTTC	CASSQTGDNEQFF	many	TRBJ2-1	TRBD1	TRBV4-2
TGTGCCAGCAGGCCTGCGGGGTCAGATACGCAGTATTTT	CASRPAGSDTQYF	few	TRBJ2-3	-	TRBV7-9
TGTGCCAGCAGTCTTTCAACAGGGGCGAATTCACCCCTCCACTTT	CASSLSTGANSPLHF	-	TRBJ1-6	TRBD1	TRBV27
TGTGCCAGCAGCTGGGACCTCTGGGGCGCAATGAACACTGAAGCTTTCTTT	CASSWDLWGAMNTEAFF	-	TRBJ1-1	-	TRBV11-2
TGTGCCAGCAGTTACACGCCATCGGTCACCGGGGAGCTGTTTTTT	CASSYTPSVTGELFF	-	TRBJ2-2	-	TRBV6-6
TGCGCCAGCAGCCCTAGGAGGGGGCAAAGCACCGGGGAGCTGTTTTTT	CASSPRRGQSTGELFF	-	TRBJ2-2	-	TRBV5-1
TGTGCCAGTAGCCGAAGGACAGGGCTTAATTCACCCCTCCACTTT	CASSRRTGLNSPLHF	-	TRBJ1-6	TRBD1	TRBV19
TGTGCCAGCAGCTCGGGACTAGCGGGAGACTACGAGCAGTACTTC	CASSSGLAGDYEQYF	-	TRBJ2-7	TRBD2	TRBV4-2